Listed below are T cell receptor beta chains from one sample, sequenced in a study of response to subunit inactivated influenza vaccine. In TCRdb, the RT-PCR reads were re-called with MiXCR into one record per CDR3 protein. The sample yields more than 700,000 distinct CDR3 sequences, approximately 22% seen once. This sample comprised PBMCs from blood, obtained more than 4 days after vaccination. The receptors derive from a man aged 45-65 years who received an inactivated influenza vaccine. Each CDR3 is given with its conserved first and last residue. D genes are given only for firm matches. Clone size is stated in some rows and not others, as once, few, many or a class when expanded.

clone size	V gene	D gene	J gene	CDR3 protein	CDR3 DNA
NA	TRBV29-1	NA	TRBJ2-5	CSVEVYQETQYF	TGCAGCGTTGAAGTGTACCAAGAGACCCAGTACTTC
NA	TRBV4-3	NA	TRBJ1-3	CASSQGGFSGNTIYF	TGCGCCAGCAGCCAGGGAGGATTCTCTGGAAACACCATATATTTT
once	TRBV12-3/TRBV12-4	TRBD1	TRBJ1-2	CASSTRTGPYYGYTF	TGTGCCAGCAGTACTCGGACAGGGCCATACTATGGCTACACCTTC
NA	TRBV20-1	TRBD1	TRBJ2-3	CSARLDRTLGTDTQYF	TGCAGTGCTAGATTGGACAGGACTTTGGGAACAGATACGCAGTATTTT
few	TRBV7-2	NA	TRBJ1-5	CASSLGANTGQPQHF	TGTGCCAGCAGCCTTGGTGCAAATACAGGTCAGCCCCAGCATTTT
NA	TRBV4-2	TRBD2	TRBJ2-1	CASRRGATYNEQFF	TGTGCCAGTCGGCGGGGGGCAACCTACAATGAGCAGTTCTTC
NA	TRBV10-3	NA	TRBJ2-7	CAISDRAPYEQYF	TGTGCCATCAGTGACAGGGCACCTTACGAGCAGTACTTC
many	TRBV29-1	NA	TRBJ2-4	CSVEDSGPKNIQYF	TGCAGCGTTGAAGACTCAGGGCCCAAAAACATTCAGTACTTC
few	TRBV27	NA	TRBJ2-7	CASSDYNEQYF	TGTGCCAGCAGTGACTATAACGAGCAGTACTTC
NA	TRBV5-1	NA	TRBJ2-7	CASSLDRGANEQYF	TGCGCCAGCAGCTTGGATAGGGGGGCCAACGAGCAGTACTTC
NA	TRBV7-2	TRBD1	TRBJ1-5	CASSAFGQGGNQPQHF	TGTGCCAGCAGCGCTTTTGGACAGGGAGGCAATCAGCCCCAGCATTTT
NA	TRBV27	TRBD1	TRBJ1-2	CASSPRRGFYGYTF	TGTGCCAGCAGTCCCCGCAGGGGGTTCTATGGCTACACCTTC
NA	TRBV7-8	NA	TRBJ2-3	CASSDWESGTDTQYF	TGTGCCAGCAGTGACTGGGAGAGCGGCACAGATACGCAGTATTTT
NA	TRBV5-1	NA	TRBJ2-7	CASSLDRASQDEQYF	TGCGCCAGCAGCTTGGACAGGGCCTCCCAGGACGAGCAGTACTTC
NA	TRBV7-2	NA	TRBJ2-2	CASSRRRITGELFF	TGTGCCAGCAGCAGGAGGCGAATCACCGGGGAGCTGTTTTTT
NA	TRBV11-2	NA	TRBJ2-3	CASRKTEGVSGTQYF	TGTGCCAGCAGAAAGACGGAGGGAGTGTCGGGTACGCAGTATTTT
NA	TRBV5-1	TRBD2	TRBJ2-1	CASSLNSGAYNEQFF	TGCGCCAGCAGCTTGAATAGCGGGGCCTACAATGAGCAGTTCTTC
NA	TRBV20-1	TRBD2	TRBJ2-2	CSAMQTTGTSYTGELFF	TGCAGTGCCATGCAAACTACCGGGACTAGCTACACCGGGGAGCTGTTTTTT
few	TRBV12-3/TRBV12-4	TRBD2	TRBJ2-1	CASSFGGGGAYEQFF	TGTGCCAGCAGTTTCGGCGGCGGGGGGGCTTATGAGCAGTTCTTC
few	TRBV25-1	NA	TRBJ2-2	CASNFAGELFF	TGTGCCAGCAATTTTGCCGGGGAGCTGTTTTTT
NA	TRBV4-1	TRBD1	TRBJ1-5	CASSQEGSGGRNQPQHF	TGCGCCAGCAGCCAAGAAGGGTCAGGGGGCAGGAATCAGCCCCAGCATTTT
many	TRBV28	TRBD1	TRBJ2-1	CASSPGTANEQFF	TGTGCCAGCAGTCCGGGGACAGCCAATGAGCAGTTCTTC
many	TRBV27	TRBD2	TRBJ2-1	CASTRTSGPFYNEQFF	TGTGCCAGCACCCGGACTAGCGGGCCCTTTTACAATGAGCAGTTCTTC
few	TRBV10-3	NA	TRBJ1-2	CAISEFIRYGYTF	TGTGCCATCAGTGAATTCATCCGGTACGGCTACACCTTC
NA	TRBV7-8	NA	TRBJ2-7	CASSLAYGEQYF	TGTGCCAGCAGCTTAGCATACGGCGAGCAGTACTTC
NA	TRBV7-2	TRBD2	TRBJ2-2	CASSSGLAVTGELFF	TGTGCCAGCAGCTCGGGACTAGCAGTCACCGGGGAGCTGTTTTTT
few	TRBV7-9	NA	TRBJ1-4	CASSLQGSNEKLFF	TGTGCCAGCAGCTTACAGGGTAGTAATGAAAAACTGTTTTTT
few	TRBV14	TRBD2	TRBJ2-7	CASSQEILAGASLEQYF	TGTGCCAGCAGCCAAGAGATTCTAGCGGGAGCCTCTCTCGAGCAGTACTTC
NA	TRBV11-2	NA	TRBJ2-7	CASSLEIRGYEQYF	TGTGCCAGCAGCTTAGAAATTAGGGGTTACGAGCAGTACTTC
NA	TRBV7-6	TRBD2	TRBJ2-1	CASSFSGLSGDEQFF	TGTGCCAGCAGCTTCTCCGGACTGAGCGGGGATGAGCAGTTCTTC
few	TRBV20-1	TRBD2	TRBJ2-7	CSAPTSGGAYEQYF	TGCAGTGCTCCGACTAGCGGGGGGGCCTACGAGCAGTACTTC
NA	TRBV7-8	NA	TRBJ2-4	CASSFSGGLAKNIQYF	TGTGCCAGCAGCTTCAGTGGGGGCTTAGCCAAAAACATTCAGTACTTC
few	TRBV10-3	TRBD1	TRBJ2-2	CAISDRGDTGELFF	TGTGCCATATCGGACAGGGGAGACACCGGGGAGCTGTTTTTT
few	TRBV6-1	TRBD2	TRBJ2-2	CASRTGGLSGGTGELFF	TGTGCCAGCAGGACCGGGGGACTAAGCGGTGGCACCGGGGAGCTGTTTTTT
NA	TRBV2	NA	TRBJ2-2	CASKGTHTGELFF	TGTGCCAGCAAGGGGACACACACCGGGGAGCTGTTTTTT
few	TRBV4-2	NA	TRBJ2-1	CASSQEGGVGEQFF	TGTGCCAGCAGCCAAGAAGGGGGTGTCGGTGAGCAGTTCTTC
NA	TRBV7-9	TRBD1	TRBJ2-7	CASSNHRGRSYEQYF	TGTGCCAGCAGCAACCACAGGGGGCGTTCATACGAGCAGTACTTC
few	TRBV20-1	TRBD2	TRBJ2-1	CSARDGASGSVNEQFF	TGCAGTGCTAGAGATGGGGCTAGCGGGAGTGTGAATGAGCAGTTCTTC
NA	TRBV4-2	TRBD2	TRBJ2-1	CASSPSTSGLAYNEQFF	TGTGCCAGCAGCCCCTCGACTAGCGGCCTTGCCTACAATGAGCAGTTCTTC
few	TRBV5-6	NA	TRBJ1-2	CASSFGGYDGYTF	TGTGCCAGCAGCTTCGGTGGTTACGATGGCTACACCTTC
NA	TRBV9	NA	TRBJ2-5	CASSVGPSSQETQYF	TGTGCCAGCAGCGTAGGGCCGTCCTCCCAAGAGACCCAGTACTTC
NA	TRBV20-1	TRBD1	TRBJ1-6	CSARETGERGSPLYF	TGCAGTGCTAGAGAAACAGGGGAAAGGGGTTCACCCCTCTACTTT
NA	TRBV5-4	TRBD2	TRBJ2-7	CASSDGPSGTYF	TGTGCCAGCAGCGATGGACCTAGCGGGACGTACTTC
NA	TRBV7-9	NA	TRBJ2-3	CASSLLQTGSTDTQYF	TGTGCCAGCAGCCTCCTGCAGACAGGTAGCACAGATACGCAGTATTTT
NA	TRBV6-2/TRBV6-3	NA	TRBJ2-7	CASSYNAYYEQYF	TGTGCCAGCAGTTACAACGCGTACTACGAGCAGTACTTC
few	TRBV12-3/TRBV12-4	TRBD2	TRBJ2-5	CASSLGGGPSGTQYF	TGTGCCAGCAGTTTAGGCGGGGGGCCCTCAGGGACCCAGTACTTC
few	TRBV4-3	TRBD1	TRBJ2-1	CASSQDFLPRGPYNEQFF	TGCGCCAGCAGCCAAGACTTTCTCCCGAGGGGGCCCTACAATGAGCAGTTCTTC
NA	TRBV4-3	NA	TRBJ1-1	CASSPLWGGNTEAFF	TGCGCCAGCAGCCCGCTATGGGGGGGCAATACTGAAGCTTTCTTT
few	TRBV4-1	NA	TRBJ2-3	CASSQENRIRGTDTQYF	TGCGCCAGCAGCCAAGAAAACCGGATCCGAGGCACAGATACGCAGTATTTT
NA	TRBV12-3/TRBV12-4	NA	TRBJ2-4	CASLKTSRGNIQYF	TGTGCCAGCCTCAAGACCAGTCGGGGAAACATTCAGTACTTC
NA	TRBV7-2	NA	TRBJ1-1	CASSFRGQTEAFF	TGTGCCAGCAGCTTCCGGGGGCAGACTGAAGCTTTCTTT
many	TRBV20-1	TRBD1	TRBJ2-1	CSASATDKGAGQFF	TGCAGTGCTAGCGCAACCGACAAGGGGGCAGGGCAGTTCTTC
many	TRBV12-3/TRBV12-4	NA	TRBJ2-7	CASSMTGFSYEQYF	TGTGCCAGCAGTATGACAGGTTTTTCCTACGAGCAGTACTTC
NA	TRBV4-2	TRBD1	TRBJ1-6	CASSANRDRSPLHF	TGTGCCAGCAGCGCGAACAGGGACAGGTCACCCCTCCACTTT
NA	TRBV7-9	NA	TRBJ2-5	CASSLVSWKEETQYF	TGTGCCAGCAGCTTAGTGAGCTGGAAAGAAGAGACCCAGTACTTC
few	TRBV10-3	TRBD1	TRBJ2-2	CAISVDRGRGTGELFF	TGTGCCATCAGCGTGGACAGGGGGCGCGGGACCGGGGAGCTGTTTTTT
few	TRBV5-1	NA	TRBJ2-1	CASSLGQVLSYNEQFF	TGCGCCAGCAGCTTGGGACAGGTTCTCTCCTACAATGAGCAGTTCTTC
few	TRBV12-3/TRBV12-4	TRBD1	TRBJ2-7	CASSLARGQRPYEQYF	TGTGCCAGCAGTTTAGCGAGGGGACAGCGGCCCTACGAGCAGTACTTC
few	TRBV11-2	NA	TRBJ2-7	CASSPVSLMIQYF	TGTGCCAGCAGCCCGGTCTCCCTCATGATTCAGTACTTC
NA	TRBV15	TRBD2	TRBJ2-3	CATSRGGIASADTQYF	TGTGCCACCAGCCGGGGGGGAATAGCAAGTGCAGATACGCAGTATTTT